The clone carrying this T cell receptor (beta chain) was detected many times. Preparation of the TCRbeta library was carried out with unique molecular identifiers. MiXCR, run by TCRdb on the PCR reads, gives a single entry per CDR3 protein. The profile shows roughly 670,000 distinct CDR3 sequences, approximately 14% of them singletons. This entry belongs to a study of T-cell reconstitution after alpha-beta-depleted transplantation in children. The CDR3 covers 14 residues. V lost 4 bases to trimming and J lost 5 bases, with 12 bases between them. The germline gives CDR1 SEHNR, CDR2 FQNEAQ (reference sequence).

This TCR was sampled from a girl aged 2 to 9 with congenital amegakaryocytic thrombocytopenia, due to receive a stem cell transplant. The sequences come from PBMCs, collected before TCRalphabeta/CD19-depleted stem cell transplant. The chain joins TRBV7-9 to TRBJ2-1; D gene ambiguous. CDR3 amino acids: CASSYRENNNEQFF. The DNA for the CDR3 is TGTGCCAGCAGCTACCGAGAAAACAACAATGAGCAGTTCTTC.